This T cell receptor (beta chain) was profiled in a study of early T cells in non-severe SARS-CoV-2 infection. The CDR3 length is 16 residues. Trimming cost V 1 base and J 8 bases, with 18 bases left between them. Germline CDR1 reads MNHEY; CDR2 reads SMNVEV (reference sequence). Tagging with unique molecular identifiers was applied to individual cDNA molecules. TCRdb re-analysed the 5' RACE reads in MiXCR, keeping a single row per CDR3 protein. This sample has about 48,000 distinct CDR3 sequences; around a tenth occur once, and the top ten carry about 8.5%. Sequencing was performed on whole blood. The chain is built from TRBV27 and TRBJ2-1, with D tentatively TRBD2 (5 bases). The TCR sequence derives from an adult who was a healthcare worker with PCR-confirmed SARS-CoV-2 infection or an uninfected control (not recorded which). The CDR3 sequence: CASSLFARSIGDEQFF. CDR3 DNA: TGTGCCAGCAGTTTATTTGCCCGCAGTATCGGGGATGAGCAGTTCTTC.